This T cell receptor (beta chain) is drawn from a study of OX40 agonist ivuxolimab in advanced cancers. Produced via immunoSEQ multiplex PCR; TCRdb's table is partial and in-frame only. This sample has under 70,000 clones; approximately 84% occur once, and the top ten carry 2% to 2.5%. V shed 4 bases and J shed 6 bases, with 13 bases lying between them. The germline V gene has CDR1 SGDLS and CDR2 YYNGEE. The CDR3 length is 14 residues. Sequences were derived from CD4+ or CD8+ T cells sorted from blood, sampled in a trial of the OX40 agonist ivuxolimab. The chain links TRBV9 to TRBJ2-2, with D unresolved. This receptor was obtained from an adult with an advanced solid tumor such as melanoma, head and neck, liver or kidney cancer. The CDR3 loop reads CASSTDPGAGELFF. For the CDR3, the DNA is TGTGCCAGCAGCACGGACCCTGGCGCCGGGGAGCTGTTTTTT.